This passage covers 12 T cell receptor beta chains from one sample sequenced in a study of radiation and T cells in renal cell carcinoma. Described time point: blood 2 weeks post-SBRT. As to treatment: 15 Gy SBRT to primary tumor, nephrectomy 4 weeks later. Assay: immunoSEQ multiplex PCR; the TCRdb copy retains only in-frame clones and omits some. The table lists 60,000 to 80,000 clones, 82% of them singletons. The specimen was blood, collected from a patient whose treatment included radiotherapy and nephrectomy. The receptors originated from a man aged 55 to 69 with renal cell carcinoma.

This clone was observed a few times. This sequence joins TRBV5-1 and TRBJ1-1; 7 bases are shared with TRBD1. The CDR3 runs to 15 residues. Germline CDR1 reads SGHRS; CDR2 reads YFSETQ. The V gene end was trimmed by 3 bases and the J gene end by 1 base; junction bases not matched to a gene: 6. CDR3 protein: CASSSLQGKNTEAFF. CDR3 sequence (DNA): TGCGCCAGCAGCTCGCTACAGGGGAAGAACACTGAAGCTTTCTTT.

This clone was seen more than once but under ten times. This chain connects TRBV21-1 to TRBJ2-1; whether TRBD2, the table's D call, matches the DNA was not checked. TRBV21-1 is assigned pseudogene status. The CDR3 runs to 20 residues. CDR3 protein: CASSRREQSGTKYSYNEQFF. The DNA of the CDR3 is TGTGCCAGCAGCAGGAGGGAACAGAGCGGGACTAAGTACTCCTACAATGAGCAGTTCTTC.

The chain has TRBV9 and TRBJ2-7, with 10 bases fitting TRBD2. CDR3 length equals 18 residues. The trim removed 0 bases at V and 2 bases at J, leaving 11 bases unmatched. Germline-derived CDR1 and CDR2 are SGDLS and YYNGEE. In DNA, the CDR3 is TGTGCCAGCAGCGTAGAGGCCCCGGGGCTAGCGGGAGCCTACGAGCAGTACTTC. Protein product: CASSVEAPGLAGAYEQYF.

The chain uses TRBV10-3 and TRBJ1-4; 9 bases are shared with TRBD1. Germline trimming cut 3 bases from V and 5 bases from J; bases unmatched to any gene: 10. CDR1 is ENHRY and CDR2 is SYGVKD in the germline V gene. The CDR3 is 17 amino acids. The CDR3 coding sequence is TGTGCCATCAGTGACGAAAAGGGACAGGGCGGAAATGAAAAACTGTTTTTT. Translating gives CAISDEKGQGGNEKLFF.

V gene TRBV27 combines with J gene TRBJ1-3; D remains unclear. This CDR3 contains 15 residues. Germline CDR1 reads MNHEY; CDR2 reads SMNVEV (reference sequence). Between the trimmed V and J ends, which lost 8 bases and 0 bases, there was a span of 14 bases. The CDR3 sequence: CASSPAEFSGNTIYF. Written as DNA, the CDR3 is TGTGCCAGCTCCCCCGCAGAATTCTCTGGAAACACCATATATTTT.

The rearrangement links TRBV27 to TRBJ2-7, with unresolved D. The V end lost 5 bases, the J end lost 2 bases, and 13 bases lay between the germline ends. The CDR3 consists of 14 residues. CDR1 is MNHEY, CDR2 SMNVEV, per germline (reference sequence). The CDR3 coding sequence is TGTGCCAGCAGTCCCTCCTCTACCCCCTACGAGCAGTACTTC. The encoded protein is CASSPSSTPYEQYF.

The genes are TRBV2 and TRBJ2-1; 7 bases map to TRBD2. V lost 6 bases to trimming and J lost 4 bases; unmatched junction nucleotides: 6. Germline V gene lookup returns CDR1 SNHLY and CDR2 FYNNEI. The CDR3 sequence is 14 residues long. The CDR3 is CASSEGLQYNEQFF. CDR3 in DNA: TGTGCCAGCAGCGAGGGACTACAATACAATGAGCAGTTCTTC. The entire variable domain, with the rest obtained from reference TRBV2 and TRBJ2-1, is as follows: EPEVTQTPSHQVTQMGQEVILRCVPISNHLYFYWYRQILGQKVEFLVSFYNNEISEKSEIFDDQFSVERPDGSNFTLKIRSTKLEDSAMYFCASSEGLQYNEQFFGPGTRLTVL.

This chain connects TRBV18 to TRBJ2-2; D tentatively fits TRBD1 or TRBD2 (6 bases each). Trimming stripped 6 bases from V and 0 bases from J, with 11 bases between. This CDR3 is 15 amino acids long. The germline CDR1 and CDR2 sequences are KGHSH and LQKENI. The CDR3 protein is CASSGGQSNTGELFF. The DNA for the CDR3 is TGTGCCAGCTCCGGGGGACAATCGAACACCGGGGAGCTGTTTTTT. The full variable domain, its missing parts supplied by reference TRBV18 and TRBJ2-2, is NAGVMQNPRHLVRRRGQEARLRCSPMKGHSHVYWYRQLPEEGLKFMVYLQKENIIDESGMPKERFSAEFPKEGPSILRIQQVVRGDSAAYFCASSGGQSNTGELFFGEGSRLTVL.

This clone was counted ten times or more. The rearrangement joins TRBV7-2 to TRBJ1-2; 9 nucleotides align to TRBD1. The CDR3 runs 13 residues. V dropped 2 bases and J dropped 9; count of bases not matched to a gene: 4. Germline V CDR1 and CDR2: SGHTA, FQGNSA. The DNA of the CDR3 is TGTGCCAGCAGCTTACACGGACAGGGGAGCTACACCTTC. Protein: CASSLHGQGSYTF.

The chain employs TRBV9 and TRBJ2-3, with D hard to call. This CDR3 has 13 amino acids. V shed 4 bases and J shed 2 bases, with 8 bases lying between them. The germline V gene encodes CDR1 SGDLS and CDR2 YYNGEE. The CDR3 sequence is CASSPDHTDTQYF. In DNA form, the CDR3 reads TGTGCCAGCAGCCCGGACCACACAGATACGCAGTATTTT.

The chain uses TRBV4-1 and TRBJ1-2, with D possibly TRBD1 on 6 matching bases. The CDR3 is 14 amino acids. Germline values: CDR1 MGHRA, CDR2 YSYEKL. The germline V and J ends were trimmed by 0 bases and 8 bases, with 13 bases remaining between them. DNA for the CDR3: TGCGCCAGCAGCCAAGACAGGGGCTCTGAGGGCTACACCTTC. Amino acid sequence: CASSQDRGSEGYTF.

In this sample, this clone turned up a few times. The V gene is TRBV5-1, the J gene TRBJ2-2; TRBD2 might be the D (5 bases). CDR3 size: 14 residues. Germline V lookup: CDR1 SGHRS, CDR2 YFSETQ. V lost 0 bases to trimming and J lost 6 bases, with 9 bases between them. As DNA, the CDR3 is TGCGCCAGCAGCTTGGACGGAGGAGCCGGGGAGCTGTTTTTT. It is translated as CASSLDGGAGELFF.